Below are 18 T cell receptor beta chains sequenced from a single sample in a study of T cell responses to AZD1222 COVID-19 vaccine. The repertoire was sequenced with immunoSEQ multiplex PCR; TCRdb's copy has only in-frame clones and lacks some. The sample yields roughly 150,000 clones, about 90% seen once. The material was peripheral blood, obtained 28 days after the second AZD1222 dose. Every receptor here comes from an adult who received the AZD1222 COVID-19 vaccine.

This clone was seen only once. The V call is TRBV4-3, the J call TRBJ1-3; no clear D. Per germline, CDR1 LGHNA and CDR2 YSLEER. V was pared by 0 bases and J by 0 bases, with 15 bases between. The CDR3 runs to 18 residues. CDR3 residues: CASSQDLRSFYSGNTIYF. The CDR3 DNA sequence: TGCGCCAGCAGCCAAGATTTGCGGTCGTTTTACTCTGGAAACACCATATATTTT.

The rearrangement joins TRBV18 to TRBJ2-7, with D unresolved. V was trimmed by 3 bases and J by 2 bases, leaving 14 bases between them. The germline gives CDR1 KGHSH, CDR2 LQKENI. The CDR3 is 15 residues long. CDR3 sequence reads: CASSPFDRSPYEQYF. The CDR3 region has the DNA TGTGCCAGCTCACCTTTCGACCGGTCCCCCTACGAGCAGTACTTC.

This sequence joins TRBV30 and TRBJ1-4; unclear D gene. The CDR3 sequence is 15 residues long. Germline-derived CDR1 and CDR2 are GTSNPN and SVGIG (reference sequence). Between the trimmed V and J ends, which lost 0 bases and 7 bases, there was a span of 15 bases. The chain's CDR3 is CAWSVKLASTEKLFF. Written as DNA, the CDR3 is TGTGCCTGGAGTGTTAAATTGGCGTCTACTGAAAAACTGTTTTTT.

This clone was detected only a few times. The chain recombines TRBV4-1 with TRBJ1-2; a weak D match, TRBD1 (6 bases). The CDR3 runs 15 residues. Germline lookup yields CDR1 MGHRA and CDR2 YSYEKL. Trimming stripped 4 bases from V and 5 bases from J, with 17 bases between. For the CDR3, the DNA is TGCGCCAGCAGCCCGGAACCGGGGCAGGGGTATGGCTACACCTTC. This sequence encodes CASSPEPGQGYGYTF.

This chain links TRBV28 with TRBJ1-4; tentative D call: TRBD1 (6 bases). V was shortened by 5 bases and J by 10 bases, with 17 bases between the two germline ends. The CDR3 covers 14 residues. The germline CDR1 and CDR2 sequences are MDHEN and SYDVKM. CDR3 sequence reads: CASSAPGHRGKLFF. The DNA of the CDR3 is TGTGCCAGCAGTGCTCCGGGACACCGGGGAAAACTGTTTTTT.

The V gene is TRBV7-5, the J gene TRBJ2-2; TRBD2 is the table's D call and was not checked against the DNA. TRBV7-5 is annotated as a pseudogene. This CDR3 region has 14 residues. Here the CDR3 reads CARSSFYDTGELFF. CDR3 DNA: TGTGCCAGAAGCTCTTTCTACGACACCGGGGAGCTGTTTTTT.

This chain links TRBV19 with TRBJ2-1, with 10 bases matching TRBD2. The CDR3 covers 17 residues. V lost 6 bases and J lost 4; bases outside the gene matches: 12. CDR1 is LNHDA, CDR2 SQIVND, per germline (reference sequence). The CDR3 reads CASSPAPLAGAYNEQFF. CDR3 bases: TGTGCCAGTAGCCCAGCCCCCCTAGCGGGAGCTTACAATGAGCAGTTCTTC.

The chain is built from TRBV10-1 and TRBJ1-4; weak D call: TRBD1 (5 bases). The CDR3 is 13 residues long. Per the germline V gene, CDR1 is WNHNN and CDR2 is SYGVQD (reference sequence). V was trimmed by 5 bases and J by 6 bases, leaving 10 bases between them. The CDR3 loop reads CASSPGPYEKLFF. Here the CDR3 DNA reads TGCGCCAGCAGTCCGGGACCCTATGAAAAACTGTTTTTT.

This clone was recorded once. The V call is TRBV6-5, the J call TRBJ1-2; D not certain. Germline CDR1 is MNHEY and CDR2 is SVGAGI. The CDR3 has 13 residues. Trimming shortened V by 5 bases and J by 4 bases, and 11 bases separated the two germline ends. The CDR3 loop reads CASSNGRAYGYTF. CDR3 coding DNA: TGTGCCAGCAGTAACGGGCGCGCCTATGGCTACACCTTC.

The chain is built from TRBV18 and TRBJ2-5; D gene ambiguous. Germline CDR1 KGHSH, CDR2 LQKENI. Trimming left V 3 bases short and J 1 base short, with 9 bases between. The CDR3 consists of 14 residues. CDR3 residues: CASSPLGPQETQYF. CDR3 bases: TGTGCCAGCTCACCGCTGGGTCCCCAAGAGACCCAGTACTTC.

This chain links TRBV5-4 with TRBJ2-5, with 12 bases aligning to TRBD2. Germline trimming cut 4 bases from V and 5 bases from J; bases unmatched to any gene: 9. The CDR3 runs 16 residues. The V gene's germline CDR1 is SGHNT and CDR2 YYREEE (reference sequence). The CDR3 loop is CASSLWLAGGRETQYF. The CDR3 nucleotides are TGTGCCAGCAGCCTGTGGCTAGCGGGAGGGCGGGAGACCCAGTACTTC.

The CDR3 region is CASSLGANGNTIYF. The CDR3 DNA sequence: TGTGCCAGCAGCTTAGGCGCCAATGGAAACACCATATATTTT. This chain links TRBV11-2 with TRBJ1-3; D call uncertain. The CDR3 runs 14 residues. V lost 1 base to trimming and J lost 3 bases, with 7 bases between them. Germline-derived CDR1 and CDR2 are SGHAT and FQNNGV.

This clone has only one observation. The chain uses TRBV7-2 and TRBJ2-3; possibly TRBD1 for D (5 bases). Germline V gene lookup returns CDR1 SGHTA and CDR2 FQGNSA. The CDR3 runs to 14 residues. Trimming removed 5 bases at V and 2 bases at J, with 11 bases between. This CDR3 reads CASSAREFTDTQYF. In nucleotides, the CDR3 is TGTGCCAGCAGCGCCAGGGAATTCACAGATACGCAGTATTTT.

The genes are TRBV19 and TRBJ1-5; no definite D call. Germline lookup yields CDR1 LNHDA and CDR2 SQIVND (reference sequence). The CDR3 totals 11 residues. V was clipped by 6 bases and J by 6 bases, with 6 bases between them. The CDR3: CASSPIQPQHF. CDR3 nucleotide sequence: TGTGCCAGTAGCCCAATTCAGCCCCAGCATTTT.

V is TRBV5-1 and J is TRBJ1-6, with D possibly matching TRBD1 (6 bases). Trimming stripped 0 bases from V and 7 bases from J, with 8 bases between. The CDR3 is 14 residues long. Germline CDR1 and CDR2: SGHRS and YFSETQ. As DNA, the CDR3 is TGCGCCAGCAGCTTGGGGGACAACAATTCACCCCTCCACTTT. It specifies CASSLGDNNSPLHF.

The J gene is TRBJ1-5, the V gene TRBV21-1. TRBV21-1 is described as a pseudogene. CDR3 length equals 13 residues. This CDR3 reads CASSKVGDQPQHF. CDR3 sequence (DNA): TGTGCCAGCAGCAAAGTAGGAGATCAGCCCCAGCATTTT.

DNA for the CDR3: TGTGCCAGCAGTCTCGACAGTGGGGGCTCCTACGAGCAGTACTTC. Its translation is CASSLDSGGSYEQYF. The chain is built from TRBV28 and TRBJ2-7; possibly TRBD1 or TRBD2 for D (5 bases each). V was cut by 5 bases and J by 0 bases, with 14 bases left in between. CDR1 MDHEN and CDR2 SYDVKM come from the germline V gene. The CDR3 runs to 15 residues.

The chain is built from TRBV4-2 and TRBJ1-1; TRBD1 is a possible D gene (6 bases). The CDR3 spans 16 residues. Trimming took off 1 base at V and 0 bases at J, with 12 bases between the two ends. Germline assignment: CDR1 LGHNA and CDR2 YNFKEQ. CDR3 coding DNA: TGTGCCAGCAGCCAAGGGAGGACAGACATGAACACTGAAGCTTTCTTT. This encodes CASSQGRTDMNTEAFF.